The entry below gives a single TCR beta chain sequence along with its context. Its antigen is as yet unknown. Using immunoSEQ multiplex PCR, the repertoire was profiled, and TCRdb retains in-frame clones only, with some absent. The sample holds roughly 130,000 clones, approximately 86% seen once. Germline V gene sequence: CDR1 MNHEY, CDR2 SVGAGI. V lost 6 bases and J lost 4; bases outside the gene matches: 6. The CDR3 length is 14 residues. This specimen belongs to a study of T cell responses to AZD1222 COVID-19 vaccine. Findings and caveats of the study: At study baseline, merely roughly 6 AZD1222 recipients were seropositive. Repertoire sampling occurred only after the peak T cell response. Within unmutated variant regions lay the reported targets of nearly half of spike-specific TCRs. Vaccine-related CD4 TCRs covered spike, predominating at 160-218 and 743-854.

The rearrangement links TRBV6-5 to TRBJ1-2; 9 nucleotides align to TRBD1. The receptor was isolated from an adult in good health. The source material was peripheral blood, sampled on day 0 of AZD1222 vaccination. For the CDR3, the DNA is TGTGCCAGCAGCCGGGACAGGGTGGTCTATGGCTACACCTTC. Its translation: CASSRDRVVYGYTF.